What follows are 14 T cell receptor beta chains derived from one specimen sequenced in a study of high-grade serous ovarian cancer treatment subgroups. Tumor tissue was taken before any definitive surgery or chemotherapy was given. Only in-frame clones appear in the TCRdb table, and some are missing; sequencing was by immunoSEQ multiplex PCR. The sample yields around 37,000 clones, approximately 81% seen once. Sequencing was done on a sample of tumor tissue. The origin of the receptors is a human donor with high-grade serous ovarian cancer.

This clone turned up a few times. The chain employs TRBV9 and TRBJ2-7; 9 bases fit TRBD2. The germline V gene encodes CDR1 SGDLS and CDR2 YYNGEE. The CDR3 covers 13 residues. V lost 0 bases, J lost 5 bases, and 0 bases stayed unmatched. Here the CDR3 reads CASSVVAGDEQYF. In nucleotides, the CDR3 is TGTGCCAGCAGCGTAGTAGCGGGAGACGAGCAGTACTTC.

This chain uses TRBV15 with TRBJ1-2, with D uncertain. Germline assignment: CDR1 LNHNV and CDR2 YYDKDF (reference sequence). The length of the CDR3 is 14 residues. The germline V and J ends were trimmed by 1 base and 4 bases, with 10 bases remaining between them. The DNA for the CDR3 is TGTGCCACCAGCAGAGTGGAGAGAGCCTATGGCTACACCTTC. This encodes CATSRVERAYGYTF.

This sequence joins TRBV5-6 and TRBJ1-2; D gene unclear. The germline CDR1 and CDR2 sequences are SGHDT and YYEEEE. This CDR3 region has 15 residues. Trimming took off 0 bases at V and 2 bases at J, with 11 bases between the two ends. The CDR3 region has the DNA TGTGCCAGCAGCTTGGACTTGGTCAAGAACTATGGCTACACCTTC. Translating it yields CASSLDLVKNYGYTF.

The chain uses TRBV11-1 and TRBJ2-4; D not certain. The CDR3 contains 13 residues. The V gene's germline CDR1 is SGHAT and CDR2 FQDESV (reference sequence). The V gene lost 6 bases and the J gene lost 0 bases, with 6 bases spanning the gap. DNA for the CDR3: TGTGCCAGCAGAGGAGAAGCCAAAAACATTCAGTACTTC. It codes for CASRGEAKNIQYF.

This clone was detected a few times. The CDR3 DNA is TGTGCCAGCAGCGCCTTAGAGTATGGCTACACCTTC. Encoded protein: CASSALEYGYTF. The chain joins TRBV5-6 to TRBJ1-2, with no clear D. Germline V gene sequence: CDR1 SGHDT, CDR2 YYEEEE. With 4 bases removed from V and 5 bases from J, the gap between germline ends came to 9 bases. The CDR3 spans 12 residues.

This clone was observed a handful of times. The chain employs TRBV10-1 and TRBJ1-4; 7 bases agree with TRBD1. The CDR3 loop spans 13 amino acids. The V segment lost 10 bases and the J segment 6 bases; nucleotides outside the gene matches: 8. Germline CDR1 is WNHNN and CDR2 is SYGVQD (reference sequence). Written as DNA, the CDR3 is TGCGCCACCAGACAGGGTAGGGATGAAAAACTGTTTTTT. Translation: CATRQGRDEKLFF.

The chain combines TRBV5-4 with TRBJ1-2; D is undetermined. Trimming took 2 bases from V and 8 from J, leaving 16 bases between them. This CDR3 is built from 14 residues. CDR1 is SGHNT and CDR2 is YYREEE in the germline V gene (reference sequence). The CDR3: CASSLSKSLSGYTF. CDR3 in DNA: TGTGCCAGCAGCTTAAGCAAATCCTTATCGGGCTACACCTTC. Full variable domain (remainder filled in from reference TRBV5-4 and TRBJ1-2): ETGVTQSPTHLIKTRGQQVTLRCSSQSGHNTVSWYQQALGQGPQFIFQYYREEENGRGNFPPRFSGLQFPNYSSELNVNALELDDSALYLCASSLSKSLSGYTFGSGTRLTVV.

V is TRBV27 and J is TRBJ2-1, with 8 bases aligning to TRBD1. Trimming at V came to 1 base and at J to 7 bases, leaving 6 bases not matched to a gene. The CDR3 contains 15 residues. Germline-derived CDR1 and CDR2 are MNHEY and SMNVEV (reference sequence). CDR3 residues: CASSLYRQGANEQFF. The CDR3 DNA reads TGTGCCAGCAGTTTATATAGGCAGGGGGCGAATGAGCAGTTCTTC.

This chain joins TRBV11-3 and TRBJ2-7, with D unclear. Germline V CDR1 and CDR2: SGHNT, YENEEA. V lost 1 base, J lost 7 bases, and 8 bases lay in between. CDR3 length equals 12 residues. The CDR3 DNA follows: TGTGCCAGCAGCTTAGCGGTTGGTGAGCAGTACTTC. As protein: CASSLAVGEQYF.

The chain recombines TRBV28 with TRBJ2-7; 7 bases are a match to TRBD1. Germline assignment: CDR1 MDHEN and CDR2 SYDVKM. There are 14 residues in the CDR3. Trimming removed 4 bases from V and 3 bases from J; junction bases left unmatched: 6. The CDR3 region has the DNA TGTGCCAGCAGTTCAGGGGACAGATACTACGAGCAGTACTTC. Translating gives CASSSGDRYYEQYF.

The table lists this clone with a count of one. The J gene is TRBJ1-5, the V gene TRBV30; a weak D match, TRBD1 (6 bases). The length of the CDR3 is 14 residues. CDR1 and CDR2 from the germline V gene are GTSNPN and SVGIG (reference sequence). V was shortened by 2 bases and J by 6 bases, with 14 bases between the two germline ends. The CDR3: CAWSRGGQAQPQHF. The CDR3 DNA reads as TGTGCCTGGAGTAGGGGGGGGCAGGCTCAGCCCCAGCATTTT.

The rearrangement links TRBV19 to TRBJ2-1; 7 nucleotides agree with TRBD1. Germline V CDR1 and CDR2: LNHDA, SQIVND (reference sequence). The trim removed 0 bases at V and 8 bases at J, leaving 10 bases unmatched. The CDR3 is 16 amino acids. In DNA form, the CDR3 reads TGTGCCAGTAGTATAGAGGTTGGCAGGGGGAGCGATGAGCAGTTCTTC. This codes for CASSIEVGRGSDEQFF.

The genes are TRBV20-1 and TRBJ2-1; D perhaps matches TRBD1 (5 bases). CDR1 and CDR2 (germline): DFQATT, SNEGSKA (reference sequence). V lost 3 bases and J 9 bases, leaving 9 bases between the germline ends. This CDR3 spans 11 amino acids. The CDR3 nucleotides read TGCAGTGCTAGGGTAAGGGGTGAGCAGTTCTTC. Its translation: CSARVRGEQFF.

Written as DNA, the CDR3 is TGCGCCAGCAGACTTAGCGAGGCCGGGGAGCTGTTTTTT. This encodes CASRLSEAGELFF. This chain joins TRBV5-1 and TRBJ2-2, with D tentatively TRBD2 (5 bases). The germline V gene encodes CDR1 SGHRS and CDR2 YFSETQ. The CDR3 length is 13 residues. The germline V and J ends were trimmed by 5 bases and 6 bases, with 11 bases remaining between them.